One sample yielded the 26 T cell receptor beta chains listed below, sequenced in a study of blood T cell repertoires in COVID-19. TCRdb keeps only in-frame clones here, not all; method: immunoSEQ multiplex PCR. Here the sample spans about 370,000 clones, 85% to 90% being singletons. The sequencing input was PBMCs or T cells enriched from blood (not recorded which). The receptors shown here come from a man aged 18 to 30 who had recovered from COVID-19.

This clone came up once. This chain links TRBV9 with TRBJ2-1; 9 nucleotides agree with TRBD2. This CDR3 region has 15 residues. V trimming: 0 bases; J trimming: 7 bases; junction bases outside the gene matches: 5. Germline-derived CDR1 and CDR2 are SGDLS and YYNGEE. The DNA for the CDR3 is TGTGCCAGCAGCGTAGCTAGCGGGGAGGGGAATGAGCAGTTCTTC. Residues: CASSVASGEGNEQFF.

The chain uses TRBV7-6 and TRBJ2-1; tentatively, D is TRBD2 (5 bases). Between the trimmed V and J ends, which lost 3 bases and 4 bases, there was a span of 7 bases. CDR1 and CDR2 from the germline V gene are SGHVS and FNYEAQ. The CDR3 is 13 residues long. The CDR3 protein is CASSLDFYNEQFF. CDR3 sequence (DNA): TGTGCCAGCAGCTTGGACTTTTACAATGAGCAGTTCTTC.

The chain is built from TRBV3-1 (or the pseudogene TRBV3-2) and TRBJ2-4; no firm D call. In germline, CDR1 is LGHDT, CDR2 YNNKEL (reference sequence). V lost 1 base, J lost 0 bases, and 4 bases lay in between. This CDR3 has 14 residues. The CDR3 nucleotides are TGTGCCAGCAGCCAAGCTGTAGCCAAAAACATTCAGTACTTC. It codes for CASSQAVAKNIQYF.

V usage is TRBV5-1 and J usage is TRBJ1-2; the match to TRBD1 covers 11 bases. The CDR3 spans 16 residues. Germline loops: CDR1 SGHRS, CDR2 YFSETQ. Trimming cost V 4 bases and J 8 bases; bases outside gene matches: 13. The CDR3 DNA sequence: TGCGCCAGCAGCCCTCCCCCTGGACAGGGGGCGCTAGGCTACACCTTC. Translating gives CASSPPPGQGALGYTF.

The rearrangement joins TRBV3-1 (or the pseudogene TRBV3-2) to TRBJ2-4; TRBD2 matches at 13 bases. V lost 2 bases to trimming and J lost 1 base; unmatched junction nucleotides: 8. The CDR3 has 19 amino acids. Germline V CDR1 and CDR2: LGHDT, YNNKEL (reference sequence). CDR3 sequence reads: CASSQPGLAGDWAKNIQYF. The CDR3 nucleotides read TGTGCCAGCAGCCAACCTGGACTAGCGGGAGACTGGGCCAAAAACATTCAGTACTTC.

As DNA, the CDR3 is TGTGCCAGCAGCTACGGGACTAGCGTACGAGCAGATACGCAGTATTTT. This sequence encodes CASSYGTSVRADTQYF. The chain has TRBV7-2 and TRBJ2-3; TRBD2 aligns across 10 bases. Germline V gene lookup returns CDR1 SGHTA and CDR2 FQGNSA. This CDR3 has 16 residues. The V gene end was trimmed by 4 bases and the J gene end by 4 bases; junction bases not matched to a gene: 8.

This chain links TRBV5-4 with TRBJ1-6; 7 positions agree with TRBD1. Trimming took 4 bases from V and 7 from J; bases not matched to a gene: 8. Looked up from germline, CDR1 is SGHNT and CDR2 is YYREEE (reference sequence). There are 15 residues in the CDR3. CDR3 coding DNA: TGTGCCAGCAGCGTGGGACAGCAGAAAAATTCACCCCTCCACTTT. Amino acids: CASSVGQQKNSPLHF.

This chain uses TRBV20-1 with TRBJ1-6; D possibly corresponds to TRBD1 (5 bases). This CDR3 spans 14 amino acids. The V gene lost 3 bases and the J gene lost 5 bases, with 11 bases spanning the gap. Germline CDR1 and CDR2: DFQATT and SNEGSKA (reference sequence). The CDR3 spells CSASEQADNSPLHF. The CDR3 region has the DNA TGCAGTGCTAGTGAACAGGCCGATAATTCACCCCTCCACTTT.

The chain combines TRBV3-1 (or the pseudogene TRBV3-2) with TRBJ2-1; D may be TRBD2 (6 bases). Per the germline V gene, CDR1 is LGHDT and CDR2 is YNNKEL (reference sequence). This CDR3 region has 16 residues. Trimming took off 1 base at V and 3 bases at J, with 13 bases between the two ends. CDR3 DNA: TGTGCCAGCAGCCAAGTTGCGACTAGAGTCTACAATGAGCAGTTCTTC. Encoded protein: CASSQVATRVYNEQFF.

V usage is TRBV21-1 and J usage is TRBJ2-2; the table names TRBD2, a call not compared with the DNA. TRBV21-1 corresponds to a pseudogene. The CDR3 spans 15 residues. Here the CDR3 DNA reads TGTGCCAGCAGCAATGGAGGTCTCACGACCGGGGAGCTGTTTTTT. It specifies CASSNGGLTTGELFF.

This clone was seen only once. The CDR3 DNA is TGTGCCAGCAGCTTGGGACAGGTGAATCAGCCCCAGCATTTT. It codes for CASSLGQVNQPQHF. The rearrangement links TRBV5-8 to TRBJ1-5; tentatively, D is TRBD1 (6 bases). This CDR3 is 14 amino acids long. The V gene's germline CDR1 is SGHTS and CDR2 YDEGEE. Trimming shortened V by 0 bases and J by 4 bases, and 8 bases separated the two germline ends.

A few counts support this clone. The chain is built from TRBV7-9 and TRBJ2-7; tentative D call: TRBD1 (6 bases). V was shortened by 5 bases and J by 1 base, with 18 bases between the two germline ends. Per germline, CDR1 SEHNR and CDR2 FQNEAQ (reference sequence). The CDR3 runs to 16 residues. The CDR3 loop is CASSDFGQGSSYEQYF. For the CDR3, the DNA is TGTGCCAGCAGCGATTTTGGGCAGGGGAGTTCCTACGAGCAGTACTTC.

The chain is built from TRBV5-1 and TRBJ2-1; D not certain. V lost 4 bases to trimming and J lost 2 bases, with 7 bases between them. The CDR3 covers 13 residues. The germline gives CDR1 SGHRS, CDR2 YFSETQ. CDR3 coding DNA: TGCGCCAGCAGCCCTAGGACCTACAATGAGCAGTTCTTC. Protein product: CASSPRTYNEQFF.

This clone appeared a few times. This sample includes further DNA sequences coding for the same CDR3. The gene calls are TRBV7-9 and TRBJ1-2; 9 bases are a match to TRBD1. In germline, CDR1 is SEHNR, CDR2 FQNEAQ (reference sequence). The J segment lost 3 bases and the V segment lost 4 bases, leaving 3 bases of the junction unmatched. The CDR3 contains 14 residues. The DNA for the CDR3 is TGTGCCAGCAGCTCGGGACAGGGTTACTATGGCTACACCTTC. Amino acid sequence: CASSSGQGYYGYTF.

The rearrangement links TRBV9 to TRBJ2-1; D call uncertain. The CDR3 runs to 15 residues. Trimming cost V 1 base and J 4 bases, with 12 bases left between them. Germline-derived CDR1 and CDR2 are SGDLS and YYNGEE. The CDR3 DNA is TGTGCCAGCAGCGTAACTCCCCGAGAATACAATGAGCAGTTCTTC. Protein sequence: CASSVTPREYNEQFF.

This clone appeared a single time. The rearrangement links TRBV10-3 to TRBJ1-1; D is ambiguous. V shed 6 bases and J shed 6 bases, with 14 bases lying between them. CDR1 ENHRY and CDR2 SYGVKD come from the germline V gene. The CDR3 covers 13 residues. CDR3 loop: CAIRAAGGPEAFF. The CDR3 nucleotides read TGTGCCATCAGGGCGGCTGGCGGCCCTGAAGCTTTCTTT.

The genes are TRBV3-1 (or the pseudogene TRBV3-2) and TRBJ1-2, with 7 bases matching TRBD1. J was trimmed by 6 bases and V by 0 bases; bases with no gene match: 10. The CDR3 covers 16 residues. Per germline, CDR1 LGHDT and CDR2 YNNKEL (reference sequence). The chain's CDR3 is CASSQDVTRGYHGYTF. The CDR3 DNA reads TGTGCCAGCAGCCAAGATGTGACCAGGGGGTATCATGGCTACACCTTC.

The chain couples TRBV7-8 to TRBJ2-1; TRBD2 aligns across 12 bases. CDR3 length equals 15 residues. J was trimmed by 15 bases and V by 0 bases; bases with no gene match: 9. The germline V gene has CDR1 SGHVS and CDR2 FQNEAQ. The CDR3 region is CASSLALAGGPPWFF. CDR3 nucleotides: TGTGCCAGCAGCTTAGCGCTAGCGGGAGGGCCGCCCTGGTTCTTC.

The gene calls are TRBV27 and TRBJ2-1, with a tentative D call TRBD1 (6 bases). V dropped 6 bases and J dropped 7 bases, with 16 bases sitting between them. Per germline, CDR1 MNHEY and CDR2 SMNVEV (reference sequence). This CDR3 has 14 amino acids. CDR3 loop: CASRPGHTVNEQFF. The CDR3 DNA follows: TGTGCCAGCAGGCCGGGACATACCGTAAATGAGCAGTTCTTC.

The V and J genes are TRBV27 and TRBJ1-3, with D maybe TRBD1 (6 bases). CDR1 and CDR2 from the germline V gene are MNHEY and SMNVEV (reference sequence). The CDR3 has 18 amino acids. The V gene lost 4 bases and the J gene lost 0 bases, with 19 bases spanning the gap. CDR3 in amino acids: CASSSSKTGPSSGNTIYF. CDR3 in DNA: TGTGCCAGCAGTTCCTCTAAAACAGGGCCCAGCTCTGGAAACACCATATATTTT.

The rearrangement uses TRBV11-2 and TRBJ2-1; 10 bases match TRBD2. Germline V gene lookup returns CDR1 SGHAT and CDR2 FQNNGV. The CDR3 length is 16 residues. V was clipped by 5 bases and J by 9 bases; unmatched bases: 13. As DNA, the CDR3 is TGTGCCAGCAGCCGTATCTCTAGCGGGAGATATAGTGAGCAGTTCTTC. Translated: CASSRISSGRYSEQFF. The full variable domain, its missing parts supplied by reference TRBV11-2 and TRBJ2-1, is EAGVAQSPRYKIIEKRQSVAFWCNPISGHATLYWYQQILGQGPKLLIQFQNNGVVDDSQLPKDRFSAERLKGVDSTLKIQPAKLEDSAVYLCASSRISSGRYSEQFFGPGTRLTVL.

The DNA for the CDR3 is TGTGCCAGCAGGAGTGGGGGGGCTGCGGTGTACTTC. Protein sequence: CASRSGGAAVYF. The rearrangement uses TRBV27 and TRBJ2-7, with D perhaps matching TRBD2 (7 bases). CDR1 is MNHEY and CDR2 is SMNVEV in the germline V gene (reference sequence). The ends were cut back, 6 bases at V and 12 bases at J, with 18 bases in the middle. This CDR3 comprises 12 residues.

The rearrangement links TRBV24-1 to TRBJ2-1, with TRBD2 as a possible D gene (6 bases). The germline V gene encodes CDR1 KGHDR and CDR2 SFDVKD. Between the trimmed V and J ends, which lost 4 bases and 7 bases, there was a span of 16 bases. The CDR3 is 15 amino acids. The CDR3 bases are TGTGCCACCAGTGAGACTACGTTGGCGGGGAATGAGCAGTTCTTC. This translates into CATSETTLAGNEQFF.

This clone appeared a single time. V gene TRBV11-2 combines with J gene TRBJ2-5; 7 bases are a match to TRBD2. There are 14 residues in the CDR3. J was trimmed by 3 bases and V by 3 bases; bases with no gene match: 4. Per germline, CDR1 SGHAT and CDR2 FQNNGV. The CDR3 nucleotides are TGTGCCAGCAGCTTTACAGCGGGGAAAGAGACCCAGTACTTC. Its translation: CASSFTAGKETQYF. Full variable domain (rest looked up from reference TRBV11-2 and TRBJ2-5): EAGVAQSPRYKIIEKRQSVAFWCNPISGHATLYWYQQILGQGPKLLIQFQNNGVVDDSQLPKDRFSAERLKGVDSTLKIQPAKLEDSAVYLCASSFTAGKETQYFGPGTRLLVL.

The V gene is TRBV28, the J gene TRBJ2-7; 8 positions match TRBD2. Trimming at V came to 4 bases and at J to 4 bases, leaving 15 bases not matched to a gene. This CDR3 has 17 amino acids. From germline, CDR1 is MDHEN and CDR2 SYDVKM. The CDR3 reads CASSSAGAGPILYEQYF. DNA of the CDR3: TGTGCCAGCAGTTCAGCGGGAGCGGGTCCTATTTTATACGAGCAGTACTTC.

Here the CDR3 reads CACGTAPLYEQYF. The CDR3 DNA is TGTGCCTGTGGGACAGCCCCTCTCTACGAGCAGTACTTC. The rearrangement links TRBV30 to TRBJ2-7; TRBD1 aligns across 7 bases. This CDR3 contains 13 residues. Per the germline V gene, CDR1 is GTSNPN and CDR2 is SVGIG (reference sequence). Trimming took 6 bases from V and 3 from J; bases not matched to a gene: 8.